The sequence of this TCR beta chain was determined in a study of T-cell reconstitution after alpha-beta-depleted transplantation in children. Looked up from germline, CDR1 is SQVTM and CDR2 is ANQGSEA. The CDR3 length is 13 residues. The V and J ends lost 5 bases and 0 bases respectively, with 11 bases between them. Molecular barcoding with unique molecular identifiers was used for the TCRbeta library. One entry per CDR3 protein results from TCRdb running MiXCR on the PCR reads. In the table there are 400,000 to 500,000 distinct CDR3 sequences, 9.5% to 13% of which are singletons. This clonotype was seen a handful of times.

This clonotype was sampled from a human donor who donated a stem cell graft to a child with acute myeloid leukemia. This specimen was PBMCs from the stem cell graft donor, taken from the stem cell graft. This sequence joins TRBV29-1 and TRBJ2-7; D unresolved. CDR3 DNA sequence: TGCAGCGTTACCGGTCTGCGCTCCTACGAGCAGTACTTC. As protein: CSVTGLRSYEQYF.